The 14 T cell receptor beta chains below were found in one sample sequenced in a study of cytomegalovirus exposure and HLA in healthy donors. The PCR ran on 60 Vbeta and 13 Jbeta primers. This table comes from immunoSEQ multiplex PCR, and its TCRdb copy is limited to in-frame clones, with some not included. This sample yields 120,000 or so clones, of which approximately 74% are seen a single time; 4% belongs to the top ten. The sample was PBMCs. The source of these receptors is a man in his forties or fifties in good health and CMV-seropositive.

This clone was seen once. This chain links TRBV28 with TRBJ2-5, with TRBD1 matching over 7 bases. V gave up 6 bases and J gave up 2 bases; unmatched junction bases: 12. From germline, CDR1 is MDHEN and CDR2 SYDVKM. The CDR3 length is 16 residues. CDR3 in DNA: TGTGCCAGCAGCCCCAACGAACCGGGACAGCAAGAGACCCAGTACTTC. This codes for CASSPNEPGQQETQYF.

The chain has TRBV2 and TRBJ2-7; 8 bases agree with TRBD1. The CDR3 length is 14 residues. Germline CDR1 SNHLY, CDR2 FYNNEI. With V trimmed by 4 bases and J by 3 bases, 5 bases remained unmatched. The DNA for the CDR3 is TGTGCCAGCAGTGTGCAGGGGGCGTACTACGAGCAGTACTTC. The encoded protein is CASSVQGAYYEQYF.

V usage is TRBV6-1 and J usage is TRBJ2-7; a weak D match, TRBD2 (5 bases). The CDR3 has 15 amino acids. Deletions cut 5 bases from V and 7 bases from J, with 21 bases between. Germline CDR1 reads MNHNS; CDR2 reads SASEGT. CDR3 nucleotide sequence: TGTGCCAGCAGTCCTCGACAAGTTGTTACGGGGGAGCAGTACTTC. Translated: CASSPRQVVTGEQYF.

This clone was recorded once. The chain links TRBV6-6 to TRBJ1-5, with 9 bases matching TRBD1. The CDR3 sequence is 15 residues long. V gave up 2 bases and J gave up 6 bases; unmatched junction bases: 5. In germline, CDR1 is MNHNY, CDR2 SVGAGI (reference sequence). The CDR3 loop is CASSYRGTGIQPQHF. The DNA for the CDR3 is TGTGCCAGCAGTTACCGAGGGACAGGGATTCAGCCCCAGCATTTT.

The V and J genes are TRBV7-6 and TRBJ1-2, with TRBD1 identical over 9 bases. Per the germline V gene, CDR1 is SGHVS and CDR2 is FNYEAQ. V was pared by 5 bases and J by 4 bases, with 5 bases of the junction left unmatched. The CDR3 loop spans 14 amino acids. The chain's CDR3 is CASSPGTGFYGYTF. The CDR3 DNA reads TGTGCCAGCAGCCCAGGGACAGGGTTCTATGGCTACACCTTC.

This chain joins TRBV6-5 and TRBJ2-7, with D perhaps matching TRBD1 (5 bases). V lost 6 bases to trimming and J lost 2 bases, with 14 bases between them. This CDR3 comprises 14 residues. The V gene's germline CDR1 is MNHEY and CDR2 SVGAGI. The CDR3 here is CASSPTQGPYEQYF. The CDR3 DNA is TGTGCCAGCAGCCCTACTCAGGGTCCCTACGAGCAGTACTTC.

The J gene is TRBJ2-3, the V gene TRBV29-1; D is ambiguous. The V end was cut by 8 bases, the J end by 0 bases, with 9 bases between. This CDR3 contains 12 residues. Germline V gene sequence: CDR1 SQVTM, CDR2 ANQGSEA. CDR3 DNA sequence: TGCAGCACCTTCCGGAGCACAGATACGCAGTATTTT. Translated, it gives CSTFRSTDTQYF.

This clone has just a few counts. The genes are TRBV29-1 and TRBJ2-1; a weak D match, TRBD1 (5 bases). The CDR3 runs to 11 residues. Trimming took 0 bases from V and 9 from J, leaving 6 bases between them. CDR1 is SQVTM, CDR2 ANQGSEA, per germline. CDR3 nucleotides: TGCAGCGTTGAAGAAGGGGTTGAGCAGTTCTTC. It is translated as CSVEEGVEQFF.

The V gene is TRBV28, the J gene TRBJ2-7; 10 bases match TRBD1. Per the germline V gene, CDR1 is MDHEN and CDR2 is SYDVKM. With 6 bases clipped from V and 5 bases from J, the junction kept 10 bases outside the gene matches. This CDR3 has 15 amino acids. CDR3 region: CASSTPGQGINEQYF. Written as DNA, the CDR3 is TGTGCCAGCAGCACCCCGGGACAGGGGATCAACGAGCAGTACTTC.

As for this clone: A junction boundary mismatches the germline segment, possibly from a read error. V usage is TRBV6-4 and J usage is TRBJ1-4; possible D gene TRBD1, 5 bases. This CDR3 is built from 16 residues. Germline CDR1 reads MRHNA; CDR2 reads SNTAGT. This CDR3 reads CASRDLGEDTNEKLFF. In DNA, the CDR3 is TGTGCCAGCAGGGACTTAGGGGAGGATACTAATGAAAAACTGTTTTTT.

The chain couples TRBV5-1 to TRBJ2-7; 9 nucleotides align to TRBD1. From germline, CDR1 is SGHRS and CDR2 YFSETQ. V dropped 3 bases and J dropped 2; count of bases not matched to a gene: 6. The CDR3 covers 15 residues. The CDR3 region has the DNA TGCGCCAGCAGCTCAAGACAGGGGGGAACCTACGAGCAGTACTTC. Encoded protein: CASSSRQGGTYEQYF.

The V and J genes are TRBV7-3 and TRBJ2-3; TRBD2 matches 11 bases. Germline CDR1 reads SGHTA; CDR2 reads FQGTGA. This CDR3 is built from 15 residues. The V gene end was trimmed by 7 bases and the J gene end by 3 bases; junction bases not matched to a gene: 6. CDR3 loop: CASTLSGGVTDTQYF. DNA of the CDR3: TGTGCCAGCACCCTTAGCGGGGGGGTGACAGATACGCAGTATTTT.

This chain joins TRBV27 and TRBJ1-3; 9 nucleotides line up with TRBD1. The CDR3 extends over 13 amino acids. The ends lost 8 bases at V and 7 bases at J; junction bases unmatched: 6. From germline, CDR1 is MNHEY and CDR2 SMNVEV (reference sequence). The CDR3 is CASSGGQGNTIYF. For the CDR3, the DNA is TGTGCCAGCTCCGGCGGACAGGGGAACACCATATATTTT.

The rearrangement links TRBV6-5 to TRBJ2-7, with D possibly matching TRBD2 (7 bases). Between the trimmed V and J ends, which lost 5 bases and 0 bases, there was a span of 11 bases. The CDR3 is 14 amino acids. CDR1 is MNHEY and CDR2 is SVGAGI in the germline V gene. CDR3 DNA: TGTGCCAGCAGTCGGGGGGCCTTCTCCTACGAGCAGTACTTC. It translates to CASSRGAFSYEQYF.